The clone carrying this TCR beta chain was counted between two and nine times. Its specificity is unknown. This record belongs to a study of STAT5B mutations in CD4+ large granular lymphocyte leukemia. Broader study findings: No patients shared main leukemic clonotypes, though roughly 27% appeared at low frequency elsewhere.

In the original processing: Lowest detectable productive clonotype frequency was 2.59 x 10-5. The data were produced by immunoSEQ multiplex PCR, yet TCRdb's version contains in-frame clones alone and is incomplete. V, J and clone size are taken as reported in that table, and D and trimming were inferred from the DNA itself. The sample has around 30,000 clones; over 60% are singletons. Germline V gene lookup returns CDR1 SNHLY and CDR2 FYNNEI. V lost 8 bases, J lost 1 base, and 8 bases lay in between. The CDR3 spans 12 residues. Buffy coats from healthy blood donors served as controls. The clonotype was recovered from a human donor in good health. The V call is TRBV2, the J call TRBJ1-1; D remains ambiguous. Sequenced sample: CD4+ T cells from blood buffy coats. The CDR3 protein is CASAGGNTEAFF. The CDR3 bases are TGTGCCAGCGCAGGCGGGAACACTGAAGCTTTCTTT.